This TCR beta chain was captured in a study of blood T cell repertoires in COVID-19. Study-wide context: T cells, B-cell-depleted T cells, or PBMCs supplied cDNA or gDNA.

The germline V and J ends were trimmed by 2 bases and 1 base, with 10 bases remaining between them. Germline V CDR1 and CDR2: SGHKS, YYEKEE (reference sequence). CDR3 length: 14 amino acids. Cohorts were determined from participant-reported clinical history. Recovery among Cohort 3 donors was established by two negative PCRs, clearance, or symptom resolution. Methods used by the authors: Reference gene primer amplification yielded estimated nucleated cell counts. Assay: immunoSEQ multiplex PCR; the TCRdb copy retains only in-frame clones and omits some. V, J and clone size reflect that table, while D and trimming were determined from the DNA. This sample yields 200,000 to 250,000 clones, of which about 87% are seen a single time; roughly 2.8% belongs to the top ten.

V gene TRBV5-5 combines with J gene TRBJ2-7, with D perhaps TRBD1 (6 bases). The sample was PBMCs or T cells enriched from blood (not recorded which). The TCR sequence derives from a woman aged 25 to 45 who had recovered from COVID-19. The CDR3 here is CASSFATGSYEQYF. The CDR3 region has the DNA TGTGCCAGCAGCTTTGCAACAGGGTCCTACGAGCAGTACTTC.